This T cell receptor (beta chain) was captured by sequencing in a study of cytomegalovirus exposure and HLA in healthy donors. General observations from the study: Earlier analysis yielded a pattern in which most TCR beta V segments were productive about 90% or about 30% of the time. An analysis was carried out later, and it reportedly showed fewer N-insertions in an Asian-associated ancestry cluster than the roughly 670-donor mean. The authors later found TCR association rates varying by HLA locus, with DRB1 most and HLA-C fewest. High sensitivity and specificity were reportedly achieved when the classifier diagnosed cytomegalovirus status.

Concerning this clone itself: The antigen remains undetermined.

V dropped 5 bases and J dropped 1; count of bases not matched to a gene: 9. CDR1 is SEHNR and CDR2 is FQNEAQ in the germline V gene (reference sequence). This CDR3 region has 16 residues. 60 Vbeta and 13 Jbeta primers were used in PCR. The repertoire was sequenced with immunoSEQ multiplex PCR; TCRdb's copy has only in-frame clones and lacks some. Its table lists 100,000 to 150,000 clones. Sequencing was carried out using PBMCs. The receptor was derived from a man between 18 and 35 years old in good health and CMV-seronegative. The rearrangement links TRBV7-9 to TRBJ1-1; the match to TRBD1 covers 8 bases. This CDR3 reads CASSPKLTGENTEAFF. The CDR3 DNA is TGTGCCAGCAGCCCGAAGTTGACAGGGGAGAACACTGAAGCTTTCTTT.